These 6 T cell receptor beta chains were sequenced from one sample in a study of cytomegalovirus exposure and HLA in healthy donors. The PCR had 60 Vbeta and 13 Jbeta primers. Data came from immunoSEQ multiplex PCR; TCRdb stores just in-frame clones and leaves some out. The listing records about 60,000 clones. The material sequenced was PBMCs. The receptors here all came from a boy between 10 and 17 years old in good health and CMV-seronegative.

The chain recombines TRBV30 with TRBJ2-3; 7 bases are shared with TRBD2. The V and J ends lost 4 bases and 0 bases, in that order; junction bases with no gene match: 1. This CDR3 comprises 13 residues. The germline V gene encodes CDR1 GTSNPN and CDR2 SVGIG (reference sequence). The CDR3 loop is CAWTAGSTDTQYF. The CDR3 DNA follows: TGTGCCTGGACAGCGGGAAGCACAGATACGCAGTATTTT.

CDR3 bases: TGCGCCAGCAGCCATGAGGGCACCGGGACCCAGTACTTC. Translating it yields CASSHEGTGTQYF. This chain links TRBV4-1 with TRBJ2-5; weak D call: TRBD2 (5 bases). In germline, CDR1 is MGHRA, CDR2 YSYEKL. The CDR3 covers 13 residues. Trimming removed 3 bases at V and 7 bases at J, with 12 bases between.

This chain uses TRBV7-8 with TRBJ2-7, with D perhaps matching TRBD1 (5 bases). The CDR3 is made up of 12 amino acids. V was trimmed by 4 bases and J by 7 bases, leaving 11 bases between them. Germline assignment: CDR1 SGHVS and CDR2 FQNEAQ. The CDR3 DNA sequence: TGTGCCAGCAGCTCCCCAGGGATGGAGCAGTACTTC. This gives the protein CASSSPGMEQYF.

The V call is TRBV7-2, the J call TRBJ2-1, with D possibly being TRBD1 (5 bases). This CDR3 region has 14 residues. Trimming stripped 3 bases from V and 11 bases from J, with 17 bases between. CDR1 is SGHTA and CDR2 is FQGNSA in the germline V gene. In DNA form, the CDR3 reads TGTGCCAGCAGCTTCCCTGGGGCTGGAACTCAGCAGTTCTTC. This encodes CASSFPGAGTQQFF. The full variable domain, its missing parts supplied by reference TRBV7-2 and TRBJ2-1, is GAGVSQSPSNKVTEKGKDVELRCDPISGHTALYWYRQSLGQGLEFLIYFQGNSAPDKSGLPSDRFSAERTGGSVSTLTIQRTQQEDSAVYLCASSFPGAGTQQFFGPGTRLTVL.

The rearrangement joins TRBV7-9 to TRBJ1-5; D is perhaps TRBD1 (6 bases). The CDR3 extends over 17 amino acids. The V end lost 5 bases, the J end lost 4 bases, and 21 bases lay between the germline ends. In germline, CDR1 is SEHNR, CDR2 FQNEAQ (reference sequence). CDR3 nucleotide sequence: TGTGCCAGCAGCCGAGGTAAACAGGGAAAAACAAATCAGCCCCAGCATTTT. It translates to CASSRGKQGKTNQPQHF.

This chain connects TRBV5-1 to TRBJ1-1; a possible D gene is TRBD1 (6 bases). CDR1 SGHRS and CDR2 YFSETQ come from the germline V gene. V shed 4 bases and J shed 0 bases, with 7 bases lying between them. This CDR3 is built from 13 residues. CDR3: CASSQGMNTEAFF. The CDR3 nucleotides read TGCGCCAGCAGCCAGGGGATGAACACTGAAGCTTTCTTT.